Shown below are 30 T cell receptor beta chains from a single sample sequenced in a study of CD8+ T cells in alopecia areata. Treatment denoted: oral pan-JAK inhibitor, 5-10 mg twice daily. TCR sequencing used cDNA made by reverse transcription of extracted RNA. The table came from immunoSEQ multiplex PCR; TCRdb's copy has only in-frame clones and leaves some out. The sample contains over 150,000 clones, roughly 50% of which appear only once. The source was CD8+ T cells sorted from blood, collected at week 24, from a patient treated with tofacitinib. Receptors originate from a human donor with alopecia areata.

The rearrangement uses TRBV4-3 and TRBJ2-1; 10 bases align to TRBD2. V gave up 0 bases and J gave up 10 bases; unmatched junction bases: 3. The CDR3 extends over 14 amino acids. Looked up from germline, CDR1 is LGHNA and CDR2 is YSLEER. The CDR3 here is CASSQDELAGEQFF. As DNA, the CDR3 is TGCGCCAGCAGCCAAGATGAACTAGCGGGGGAGCAGTTCTTC.

CDR3 bases: TGTGCCAGCAGGGATGCTAGCGCTTATGAGCAGTTCTTC. It encodes CASRDASAYEQFF. V usage is TRBV11-2 and J usage is TRBJ2-1, with D maybe TRBD2 (6 bases). Trimming removed 6 bases from V and 8 bases from J, with 14 bases in between. Germline V gene sequence: CDR1 SGHAT, CDR2 FQNNGV. The CDR3 is made up of 13 amino acids.

This sequence joins TRBV15 and TRBJ2-7; 7 nucleotides line up with TRBD1. This CDR3 has 15 amino acids. Germline-derived CDR1 and CDR2 are LNHNV and YYDKDF (reference sequence). The V segment lost 1 base and the J segment 5 bases; nucleotides outside the gene matches: 8. This CDR3 is CATSRARQGSHEQYF. For the CDR3, the DNA is TGTGCCACCAGCAGAGCGAGACAGGGTTCCCACGAGCAGTACTTC.

In the case of this clone: Other DNA sequences in the same sample also yield this CDR3. The V gene is TRBV14, the J gene TRBJ2-7, with 7 bases identical to TRBD1. CDR1 and CDR2 (germline): SGHDN, FVKESK. The V segment lost 1 base and the J segment 2 bases; nucleotides outside the gene matches: 2. This CDR3 region has 14 residues. The CDR3 protein is CASSQGQGPYEQYF. Here the CDR3 DNA reads TGTGCCAGCAGCCAAGGACAGGGACCCTACGAGCAGTACTTC. Full variable domain (missing parts from reference TRBV14 and TRBJ2-7): EAGVTQFPSHSVIEKGQTVTLRCDPISGHDNLYWYRRVMGKEIKFLLHFVKESKQDESGMPNNRFLAERTGGTYSTLKVQPAELEDSGVYFCASSQGQGPYEQYFGPGTRLTVT.

The V gene is TRBV5-1, the J gene TRBJ2-7, with 7 bases matching TRBD1. This CDR3 is 12 amino acids long. With V trimmed by 7 bases and J by 1 base, 2 bases remained unmatched. Germline V CDR1 and CDR2: SGHRS, YFSETQ. This CDR3 is CASSGGSYEQYF. The CDR3 DNA reads as TGCGCCAGCTCAGGGGGATCCTACGAGCAGTACTTC.

This sequence joins TRBV30 and TRBJ2-2; D gene uncertain. The CDR3 runs to 13 residues. In germline, CDR1 is GTSNPN, CDR2 SVGIG (reference sequence). V was pared by 2 bases and J by 5 bases, with 9 bases between. CDR3 in DNA: TGTGCCTGGAGTCAGTTAGGGACCGGGGAGCTGTTTTTT. This translates into CAWSQLGTGELFF.

This clone was seen a handful of times. The rearrangement uses TRBV9 and TRBJ2-7; D is undetermined. V was pared by 0 bases and J by 0 bases, with 7 bases between. CDR1 and CDR2 (germline): SGDLS, YYNGEE. The CDR3 covers 14 residues. The CDR3 protein is CASSVEQLSYEQYF. The CDR3 DNA is TGTGCCAGCAGCGTAGAACAGCTCTCCTACGAGCAGTACTTC. Looking up the rest from reference TRBV9 and TRBJ2-7 gives the full variable domain: DSGVTQTPKHLITATGQRVTLRCSPRSGDLSVYWYQQSLDQGLQFLIQYYNGEERAKGNILERFSAQQFPDLHSELNLSSLELGDSALYFCASSVEQLSYEQYFGPGTRLTVT.

This clone was recorded a few times. CDR3 coding DNA: TGCGCCAGCAGCCTAGACAACCCAGTAAACGAGCAGTACTTC. Its translation: CASSLDNPVNEQYF. The rearrangement joins TRBV5-1 to TRBJ2-7; D is unclear. The CDR3 extends over 14 amino acids. The germline gives CDR1 SGHRS, CDR2 YFSETQ. The V end was cut by 4 bases, the J end by 5 bases, with 16 bases between.

V is TRBV5-1 and J is TRBJ2-3; no firm D call. The CDR3 covers 14 residues. Germline V gene lookup returns CDR1 SGHRS and CDR2 YFSETQ. Trimming pared 4 bases from V and 3 bases from J, leaving 12 bases between. The CDR3 sequence: CASSPDGYTDTQYF. CDR3 sequence (DNA): TGCGCCAGCAGCCCGGACGGGTATACAGATACGCAGTATTTT.

The genes are TRBV4-3 and TRBJ1-2; D gene ambiguous. Germline CDR1 reads LGHNA; CDR2 reads YSLEER. V gave up 0 bases and J gave up 4 bases, with 12 bases separating them. This CDR3 has 15 residues. This chain's CDR3 is CASSQDSAASYGYTF. The CDR3 nucleotides read TGCGCCAGCAGCCAAGATTCGGCGGCCTCCTATGGCTACACCTTC.

This chain uses TRBV19 with TRBJ2-1; TRBD2 aligns across 8 bases. This CDR3 comprises 12 residues. V lost 8 bases, J lost 10 bases, and 7 bases stayed unmatched. Germline values: CDR1 LNHDA, CDR2 SQIVND (reference sequence). CDR3 loop: CASRGGKEEQFF. DNA of the CDR3: TGTGCCAGTCGGGGGGGGAAGGAAGAGCAGTTCTTC.

The CDR3 DNA reads as TGTGCCACCCGGGGTACCACAGGGGGCAACGGAAAGAACACTGAAGCTTTCTTT. Translation gives CATRGTTGGNGKNTEAFF. The chain links TRBV15 to TRBJ1-1; 9 bases align to TRBD1. V gave up 8 bases and J gave up 1 base; unmatched junction bases: 17. The CDR3 sequence is 18 residues long. Germline loops: CDR1 LNHNV, CDR2 YYDKDF (reference sequence).

V is TRBV7-6 and J is TRBJ1-5; 7 bases match TRBD1. The J segment lost 7 bases and the V segment lost 6 bases, leaving 9 bases of the junction unmatched. This CDR3 comprises 14 residues. From germline, CDR1 is SGHVS and CDR2 FNYEAQ. In DNA, the CDR3 is TGTGCCAGCAGTCCGGACAGGCGGTCACAGCCCCAGCATTTT. Translated: CASSPDRRSQPQHF.

The chain combines TRBV11-2 with TRBJ1-1; 8 bases fit TRBD1. The CDR3 has 12 amino acids. In germline, CDR1 is SGHAT, CDR2 FQNNGV. With 5 bases clipped from V and 8 bases from J, the junction kept 4 bases outside the gene matches. The CDR3 DNA reads as TGTGCCAGCAGCCAAGGGGACAGGGAAGCTTTCTTT. Translating it yields CASSQGDREAFF.

This clone was observed a few times. The rearrangement links TRBV29-1 to TRBJ2-2; possible D gene TRBD1, 5 bases. Trimming pared 6 bases from V and 6 bases from J, leaving 8 bases between. Germline CDR1 is SQVTM and CDR2 is ANQGSEA. The CDR3 is 11 residues long. CDR3 sequence reads: CSVYRSGELFF. CDR3 DNA: TGCAGCGTCTACAGGTCCGGGGAGCTGTTTTTT.

J is TRBJ1-2 and V is TRBV7-6, with D possibly TRBD1 on 6 matching bases. The V gene's germline CDR1 is SGHVS and CDR2 FNYEAQ. V lost 4 bases, J lost 8 bases, and 17 bases lay in between. This CDR3 contains 14 residues. Here the CDR3 DNA reads TGTGCCAGCAGCTCAGGAGGGACATCGGAAGGCTACACCTTC. Its protein is CASSSGGTSEGYTF.

The J gene is TRBJ1-5, the V gene TRBV13, with TRBD1 matching over 9 bases. V dropped 0 bases and J dropped 4; count of bases not matched to a gene: 1. Germline CDR1 PRHDT, CDR2 FYEKMQ (reference sequence). This CDR3 spans 15 amino acids. CDR3 protein: CASSLGGTGNQPQHF. CDR3 DNA sequence: TGTGCCAGCAGCTTAGGCGGGACAGGGAATCAGCCCCAGCATTTT.

This clone was recorded a few times. J is TRBJ2-3 and V is TRBV27, with 9 bases identical to TRBD2. The CDR3 runs 14 residues. Trimming at V came to 7 bases and at J to 1 base, leaving 3 bases not matched to a gene. Germline CDR1 MNHEY, CDR2 SMNVEV (reference sequence). CDR3 protein: CASIKRGGTDTQYF. CDR3 DNA: TGTGCCAGCATTAAGCGGGGGGGCACAGATACGCAGTATTTT.

The CDR3 region has the DNA TGTGCCAGCAGCAGAAGACAGAACAACTATGGCTACACCTTC. Translated, it gives CASSRRQNNYGYTF. This chain links TRBV9 with TRBJ1-2, with a weak D call TRBD1 (5 bases). Trimming left V 4 bases short and J 2 bases short, with 12 bases between. Germline V CDR1 and CDR2: SGDLS, YYNGEE. This CDR3 spans 14 amino acids.

This clone was counted between two and nine times. The V and J genes are TRBV30 and TRBJ2-1; 10 bases map to TRBD2. This CDR3 has 15 residues. Trimming removed 0 bases from V and 9 bases from J; junction bases left unmatched: 8. Germline lookup yields CDR1 GTSNPN and CDR2 SVGIG (reference sequence). The CDR3 bases are TGTGCCTGGAGTGTACAAAGCGGGGGGGCCATTGAGCAGTTCTTC. Its translation is CAWSVQSGGAIEQFF.

The V and J genes are TRBV4-1 and TRBJ2-3; 9 bases align to TRBD2. Trimming cost V 0 bases and J 2 bases; bases outside gene matches: 9. Germline loops: CDR1 MGHRA, CDR2 YSYEKL. CDR3 length equals 18 residues. CDR3: CASSQEPPAGGNTDTQYF. In nucleotides, the CDR3 is TGCGCCAGCAGCCAAGAGCCCCCCGCGGGGGGGAACACAGATACGCAGTATTTT.

This clone has a handful of counts. The V call is TRBV13, the J call TRBJ1-2; the D gene is possibly TRBD1 (5 bases). Trimming took off 4 bases at V and 0 bases at J, with 18 bases between the two ends. This CDR3 has 17 residues. CDR1 is PRHDT and CDR2 is FYEKMQ in the germline V gene (reference sequence). CDR3 bases: TGTGCCAGCAGCTCCACCGCTGGGACGGGGGCTAACTATGGCTACACCTTC. Protein product: CASSSTAGTGANYGYTF.

A few counts support this clone. The chain recombines TRBV29-1 with TRBJ2-3; D perhaps matches TRBD1 (6 bases). The CDR3 runs 15 residues. The germline CDR1 and CDR2 sequences are SQVTM and ANQGSEA. V shed 8 bases and J shed 5 bases, with 23 bases lying between them. CDR3 in DNA: TGCAGCTTCTCGGTTGGCGGTAACAGGGAAGATACGCAGTATTTT. It codes for CSFSVGGNREDTQYF.

The chain has TRBV7-9 and TRBJ2-7; D is ambiguous. The germline V gene has CDR1 SEHNR and CDR2 FQNEAQ (reference sequence). This CDR3 is built from 14 residues. V shed 1 base and J shed 4 bases, with 11 bases lying between them. The CDR3 nucleotides read TGTGCCAGCAGCTTAGTTGCATCGCCGTACGAGCAGTACTTC. This translates into CASSLVASPYEQYF.

This clone showed up just a few times. The chain has TRBV7-9 and TRBJ2-1; TRBD1 aligns across 9 bases. CDR1 is SEHNR and CDR2 is FQNEAQ in the germline V gene (reference sequence). V lost 1 base and J lost 3; bases outside the gene matches: 13. The length of the CDR3 is 19 residues. CDR3 sequence: CASSLGGQGLSLGYNEQFF. The CDR3 DNA reads TGTGCCAGCAGCTTAGGAGGACAGGGGCTTTCCTTGGGCTACAATGAGCAGTTCTTC.

A few counts support this clone. This chain links TRBV5-4 with TRBJ2-3; the D is unclear. Trimming took off 4 bases at V and 8 bases at J, with 14 bases between the two ends. CDR1 SGHNT and CDR2 YYREEE come from the germline V gene (reference sequence). The CDR3 is 13 amino acids. The CDR3 protein is CASSPVPLGTQYF. Here the CDR3 DNA reads TGTGCCAGCAGCCCCGTCCCCTTGGGTACGCAGTATTTT.

The gene calls are TRBV6-5 and TRBJ2-5; D is ambiguous. V dropped 0 bases and J dropped 2 bases, with 1 base sitting between them. Germline CDR1 reads MNHEY; CDR2 reads SVGAGI. The length of the CDR3 is 12 residues. The CDR3 DNA reads as TGTGCCAGCAGTTACTCACAAGAGACCCAGTACTTC. Translating gives CASSYSQETQYF.

This clone was found a few times. CDR3 residues: CASSPAPYNEQFF. The CDR3 coding sequence is TGTGCCAGCAGTCCGGCCCCGTACAATGAGCAGTTCTTC. The chain employs TRBV6-6 and TRBJ2-1, with D unclear. The germline gives CDR1 MNHNY, CDR2 SVGAGI (reference sequence). Trimming took off 5 bases at V and 4 bases at J, with 9 bases between the two ends. This CDR3 is 13 amino acids long.

This clone was seen more than once but under ten times. This chain joins TRBV29-1 and TRBJ2-7, with TRBD1 matching 10 bases. V was pared by 6 bases and J by 4 bases, with 3 bases of the junction left unmatched. Germline values: CDR1 SQVTM, CDR2 ANQGSEA. The CDR3 has 12 amino acids. CDR3 residues: CSVRDRGYEQYF. CDR3 nucleotides: TGCAGCGTCCGGGACAGGGGATACGAGCAGTACTTC.

This sequence joins TRBV29-1 and TRBJ2-5; possibly TRBD1 or TRBD2 for D (7 bases each). V lost 4 bases and J 7 bases, leaving 16 bases between the germline ends. The CDR3 runs to 13 residues. The germline V gene has CDR1 SQVTM and CDR2 ANQGSEA. CDR3: CSVVSRGGPTQYF. DNA of the CDR3: TGCAGCGTTGTCAGCAGGGGGGGTCCGACCCAGTACTTC.